This passage covers 15 T cell receptor beta chains from one sample sequenced in a study of T cell responses to AZD1222 COVID-19 vaccine. Generated by immunoSEQ multiplex PCR, the TCRdb table keeps only in-frame clones and is missing some. The profile covers 140,000 to 150,000 clones, with 92% appearing a single time and about 3.5% taken by the ten largest. Sequenced material: peripheral blood, taken 28 days after the second AZD1222 dose. These receptors were obtained from an adult who received the AZD1222 COVID-19 vaccine.

The count of this clone is one. The CDR3 nucleotides read TGTGCCAGCAGCTCCCGGAATGGAGCCTACGAGCAGTACTTC. Protein product: CASSSRNGAYEQYF. The genes are TRBV7-2 and TRBJ2-7, with no clear D. V dropped 4 bases and J dropped 2 bases, with 12 bases sitting between them. The CDR3 is made up of 14 amino acids. Germline V gives CDR1 SGHTA, CDR2 FQGNSA. The full variable domain, rest sourced from reference TRBV7-2 and TRBJ2-7, is GAGVSQSPSNKVTEKGKDVELRCDPISGHTALYWYRQSLGQGLEFLIYFQGNSAPDKSGLPSDRFSAERTGGSVSTLTIQRTQQEDSAVYLCASSSRNGAYEQYFGPGTRLTVT.

The CDR3 sequence: CASSQEGGTEAFF. The CDR3 nucleotides read TGTGCCAGCAGCCAAGAAGGGGGGACTGAAGCTTTCTTT. The chain is built from TRBV3-1 (or the pseudogene TRBV3-2) and TRBJ1-1; tentative D call: TRBD1 (6 bases). Germline values: CDR1 LGHDT, CDR2 YNNKEL (reference sequence). The ends were cut back, 0 bases at V and 5 bases at J, with 7 bases in the middle. The CDR3 is 13 amino acids.

This chain connects TRBV5-4 to TRBJ2-2; D possibly corresponds to TRBD2 (6 bases). This CDR3 contains 16 residues. V dropped 4 bases and J dropped 7 bases, with 20 bases sitting between them. Germline CDR1 SGHNT, CDR2 YYREEE (reference sequence). The CDR3 DNA reads as TGTGCCAGCAGCCGAGGAGGGACTTCACGCGGCGGGGAGCTGTTTTTT. Protein sequence: CASSRGGTSRGGELFF.

This clone was seen a few times. The V and J genes are TRBV18 and TRBJ2-2, with a possible D match to TRBD1 (5 bases). The CDR3 totals 15 residues. V shed 2 bases and J shed 6 bases, with 13 bases lying between them. From germline, CDR1 is KGHSH and CDR2 LQKENI. Here the CDR3 reads CASSPGAQQPGELFF. In DNA, the CDR3 is TGTGCCAGCTCACCAGGGGCGCAACAACCCGGGGAGCTGTTTTTT.

The chain recombines TRBV29-1 with TRBJ2-5; TRBD1 aligns across 9 bases. V was pared by 5 bases and J by 5 bases, with 9 bases of the junction left unmatched. The germline V gene encodes CDR1 SQVTM and CDR2 ANQGSEA. This CDR3 has 14 residues. CDR3 sequence reads: CSVKQGAEGETQYF. In DNA, the CDR3 is TGCAGCGTTAAACAGGGGGCAGAGGGGGAGACCCAGTACTTC. The variable domain in full, completed from reference TRBV29-1 and TRBJ2-5, reads SAVISQKPSRDICQRGTSLTIQCQVDSQVTMMFWYRQQPGQSLTLIATANQGSEATYESGFVIDKFPISRPNLTFSTLTVSNMSPEDSSIYLCSVKQGAEGETQYFGPGTRLLVL.

The chain uses TRBV7-2 and TRBJ2-5; the D is unclear. This CDR3 is 11 amino acids long. V was trimmed by 5 bases and J by 3 bases, leaving 4 bases between them. Germline CDR1 reads SGHTA; CDR2 reads FQGNSA. The CDR3 reads CASSREETQYF. The DNA of the CDR3 is TGTGCCAGCAGCCGAGAAGAGACCCAGTACTTC.

The chain uses TRBV9 and TRBJ1-4; D may be TRBD1 (5 bases). From germline, CDR1 is SGDLS and CDR2 YYNGEE. Trimming took off 4 bases at V and 3 bases at J, with 13 bases between the two ends. The CDR3 is 15 amino acids. The CDR3 sequence is CASSSGDGANEKLFF. In DNA, the CDR3 is TGTGCCAGCAGCTCTGGGGACGGGGCTAATGAAAAACTGTTTTTT.

J is TRBJ2-1 and V is TRBV12-3 or TRBV12-4; D may correspond to TRBD1 or TRBD2 (5 bases each). Trimming cost V 5 bases and J 12 bases, with 14 bases left between them. This CDR3 is 12 amino acids long. CDR3 region: CASSPGEGRQFF. Written as DNA, the CDR3 is TGTGCCAGCAGTCCGGGCGAGGGGAGGCAGTTCTTC.

The V gene is TRBV19, the J gene TRBJ1-2; D is unclear. The germline V gene encodes CDR1 LNHDA and CDR2 SQIVND (reference sequence). The CDR3 is 15 amino acids. V was shortened by 6 bases and J by 2 bases, with 16 bases between the two germline ends. CDR3 region: CASREVDGNNYGYTF. The CDR3 DNA is TGTGCCAGTAGGGAGGTTGACGGAAACAACTATGGCTACACCTTC.

The chain joins TRBV28 to TRBJ1-1; 8 bases fit TRBD1. The CDR3 is 16 amino acids. V dropped 10 bases and J dropped 7; count of bases not matched to a gene: 20. Germline CDR1 reads MDHEN; CDR2 reads SYDVKM. DNA for the CDR3: TGTGCCACCTCAGTTTTTTTCGACAGGGGTACGGGTGAAGCTTTCTTT. This codes for CATSVFFDRGTGEAFF.

The CDR3 loop is CASSPRQGGGNTEAFF. The CDR3 DNA is TGTGCCAGCTCACCAAGACAGGGTGGAGGTAACACTGAAGCTTTCTTT. This sequence joins TRBV18 and TRBJ1-1; 7 positions match TRBD1. Germline V CDR1 and CDR2: KGHSH, LQKENI. The length of the CDR3 is 16 residues. The junction had 8 bases not matched to a gene; V was cut back by 2 bases and J by 2 bases.

V gene TRBV30 combines with J gene TRBJ2-7; no firm D call. V was trimmed by 4 bases and J by 3 bases, leaving 7 bases between them. The CDR3 covers 11 residues. Germline V gene lookup returns CDR1 GTSNPN and CDR2 SVGIG (reference sequence). DNA of the CDR3: TGTGCCTGGACTTTGGGCTACGAGCAGTACTTC. Its protein product is CAWTLGYEQYF.

This chain connects TRBV28 to TRBJ2-3, with D possibly TRBD2 on 6 matching bases. Germline CDR1 reads MDHEN; CDR2 reads SYDVKM. V lost 7 bases, J lost 1 base, and 18 bases lay in between. The CDR3 runs to 16 residues. The CDR3 nucleotides read TGTGCCAGCAAACGCCGGGGAGGTGGAGGCACAGATACGCAGTATTTT. It encodes CASKRRGGGGTDTQYF.

V is TRBV12-3 or TRBV12-4 and J is TRBJ2-1, with no clear D. The ends were cut back, 7 bases at V and 8 bases at J, with 12 bases in the middle. The CDR3 is 12 residues long. The CDR3 is CASTPLSDEQFF. The CDR3 DNA follows: TGTGCCAGCACCCCCTTGAGCGATGAGCAGTTCTTC.

In its sample, this clone was seen once. The chain recombines TRBV21-1 with TRBJ2-7; the table's D call TRBD2 went unverified against the DNA. TRBV21-1 is classified as a pseudogene. The CDR3 has 15 amino acids. The CDR3 here is CASSKATSGYYEQYF. CDR3 sequence (DNA): TGTGCCAGCAGCAAAGCGACTAGCGGATACTACGAGCAGTACTTC.